A single sample is the source of the 17 T cell receptor beta chains below, sequenced in a study of blood T cell repertoires in COVID-19. The table came from immunoSEQ multiplex PCR; TCRdb's copy has only in-frame clones and leaves some out. The data hold more than 80,000 clones, with 84% observed a single time. The sample was peripheral blood. All receptors come from a woman aged 55-75 years with acute or convalescent COVID-19.

V gene TRBV6-5 combines with J gene TRBJ1-2, with 10 bases identical to TRBD1. The germline V gene has CDR1 MNHEY and CDR2 SVGAGI. V lost 6 bases to trimming and J lost 5 bases; unmatched junction nucleotides: 6. This CDR3 is built from 14 residues. The CDR3, as DNA: TGTGCCAGCAGACCCGGGACAGGGGATTATGGCTACACCTTC. This translates into CASRPGTGDYGYTF.

This clone occurred many times. CDR3 sequence: CASSSTGWSHSPLHF. The CDR3 DNA sequence: TGTGCCAGCAGTTCGACAGGGTGGTCCCATTCACCCCTCCACTTT. The chain carries TRBV27 and TRBJ1-6; 7 bases agree with TRBD1. Germline V lookup: CDR1 MNHEY, CDR2 SMNVEV (reference sequence). V shed 4 bases and J 8 bases; nucleotides not matched to a gene: 8. The CDR3 has 15 residues.

The chain links TRBV7-3 to TRBJ1-3; D not certain. CDR3 length equals 18 residues. Germline CDR1 is SGHTA and CDR2 is FQGTGA. Trimming cost V 5 bases and J 0 bases, with 20 bases left between them. CDR3 coding DNA: TGTGCCAGCAGCGCAGGCCCCGTTGAGATGAGCTCTGGAAACACCATATATTTT. Amino acid sequence: CASSAGPVEMSSGNTIYF.

The V and J genes are TRBV11-1 and TRBJ1-1; D ambiguous. The CDR3 loop spans 15 amino acids. Trimming pared 4 bases from V and 6 bases from J, leaving 18 bases between. Looked up from germline, CDR1 is SGHAT and CDR2 is FQDESV (reference sequence). CDR3 residues: CASSSSGRSVPEAFF. CDR3 DNA: TGTGCCAGCAGCTCGTCCGGGAGAAGTGTGCCTGAAGCTTTCTTT.

The chain links TRBV5-6 to TRBJ2-3; 8 bases map to TRBD2. CDR3 length equals 14 residues. CDR1 is SGHDT and CDR2 is YYEEEE in the germline V gene. The V and J ends lost 4 bases and 6 bases, in that order; junction bases with no gene match: 7. This chain's CDR3 is CASSPGLGADTQYF. As DNA, the CDR3 is TGTGCCAGCAGCCCGGGACTAGGAGCGGATACGCAGTATTTT.

The chain has TRBV7-2 and TRBJ2-7; TRBD1 matches 8 bases. Germline V gives CDR1 SGHTA, CDR2 FQGNSA. After removal of 2 bases from V and 1 base from J, the junction contained 1 base not matched to a gene. CDR3 size: 14 residues. CDR3 DNA: TGTGCCAGCAGCTTAAGACAGGGGTCCTACGAGCAGTACTTC. Amino acid sequence: CASSLRQGSYEQYF.

This chain joins TRBV29-1 and TRBJ1-1, with TRBD1 as a possible D gene (5 bases). Per germline, CDR1 SQVTM and CDR2 ANQGSEA. V lost 4 bases and J 6 bases, leaving 21 bases between the germline ends. There are 15 residues in the CDR3. In nucleotides, the CDR3 is TGCAGCGTTGCATTAGGTTCAGGGTTTTCCGCTGAAGCTTTCTTT. Translation: CSVALGSGFSAEAFF. The full variable domain, completed using reference TRBV29-1 and TRBJ1-1, is SAVISQKPSRDICQRGTSLTIQCQVDSQVTMMFWYRQQPGQSLTLIATANQGSEATYESGFVIDKFPISRPNLTFSTLTVSNMSPEDSSIYLCSVALGSGFSAEAFFGQGTRLTVV.

Comments on this clone: At one end, the junction sequence differs from germline, possibly due to a read error. The chain employs TRBV6-6 and TRBJ1-2; the D gene is possibly TRBD1 (5 bases). Germline V CDR1 and CDR2: MNHNY, SVGAGI (reference sequence). The CDR3 extends over 14 amino acids. As DNA, the CDR3 is TGTGCCGGCAGTGCTCAGGGTTCTAACTATGGCTACACCTTC. Its protein product is CAGSAQGSNYGYTF.

CDR3 in amino acids: CATSSYSGIGAEQYF. As DNA, the CDR3 is TGTGCCACCAGCAGCTATAGCGGGATCGGGGCCGAGCAGTACTTC. The V and J genes are TRBV15 and TRBJ2-7, with 8 bases matching TRBD2. Germline V gene sequence: CDR1 LNHNV, CDR2 YYDKDF (reference sequence). V dropped 3 bases and J dropped 6; count of bases not matched to a gene: 10. The CDR3 sequence is 15 residues long.

The rearrangement links TRBV27 to TRBJ2-2, with D possibly matching TRBD1 (5 bases). Germline V gives CDR1 MNHEY, CDR2 SMNVEV (reference sequence). The V and J ends lost 8 bases and 6 bases respectively, with 13 bases between them. This CDR3 comprises 13 residues. CDR3 bases: TGTGCCAGCTCCTGGGGCAAAGCCGGGGAGCTGTTTTTT. Its protein is CASSWGKAGELFF.

The sample holds one count of this clone. The gene calls are TRBV7-9 and TRBJ2-1, with 12 bases aligning to TRBD2. The CDR3 loop spans 18 amino acids. V dropped 3 bases and J dropped 5; count of bases not matched to a gene: 11. Germline V CDR1 and CDR2: SEHNR, FQNEAQ (reference sequence). CDR3 loop: CASSLRTSGILDDNEQFF. For the CDR3, the DNA is TGTGCCAGCAGCTTGAGGACTAGCGGGATATTAGACGACAATGAGCAGTTCTTC.

This rearrangement joins TRBV15 to TRBJ2-5; D is perhaps TRBD2 (6 bases). The CDR3 runs 13 residues. CDR1 is LNHNV, CDR2 YYDKDF, per germline (reference sequence). Trimming stripped 0 bases from V and 9 bases from J, with 11 bases between. CDR3 sequence reads: CATSREPREAQYF. CDR3 nucleotide sequence: TGTGCCACCAGCAGAGAGCCGAGGGAGGCCCAGTACTTC. The full variable domain, rest sourced from reference TRBV15 and TRBJ2-5, is DAMVIQNPRYQVTQFGKPVTLSCSQTLNHNVMYWYQQKSSQAPKLLFHYYDKDFNNEADTPDNFQSRRPNTSFCFLDIRSPGLGDTAMYLCATSREPREAQYFGPGTRLLVL.

The chain employs TRBV9 and TRBJ1-6; unclear D gene. V was shortened by 0 bases and J by 8 bases, with 9 bases between the two germline ends. The CDR3 has 14 residues. The germline gives CDR1 SGDLS, CDR2 YYNGEE. This CDR3 is CASSVEWAYSPLHF. For the CDR3, the DNA is TGTGCCAGCAGCGTAGAGTGGGCCTATTCACCCCTCCACTTT.

V is TRBV7-8 and J is TRBJ1-3, with a possible D match to TRBD1 (5 bases). V lost 1 base and J 4 bases, leaving 14 bases between the germline ends. Germline V gene lookup returns CDR1 SGHVS and CDR2 FQNEAQ. This CDR3 region has 16 residues. The CDR3 here is CASSLVQGWSGNTIYF. The CDR3 nucleotides are TGTGCCAGCAGCTTAGTCCAGGGATGGTCCGGAAACACCATATATTTT.

This chain links TRBV7-2 with TRBJ1-6; the D is unclear. This CDR3 region has 15 residues. Germline lookup yields CDR1 SGHTA and CDR2 FQGNSA. The ends were cut back, 1 base at V and 14 bases at J, with 18 bases in the middle. DNA for the CDR3: TGTGCCAGCAGCTTAGGTCGAGGGAATTCAGGTGCCCTCCACTTT. Its translation is CASSLGRGNSGALHF.

This clone came up a few times. The rearrangement joins TRBV2 to TRBJ1-1; TRBD1 aligns across 7 bases. Germline CDR1 is SNHLY and CDR2 is FYNNEI. The V and J ends lost 8 bases and 4 bases, in that order; junction bases with no gene match: 4. The CDR3 is 12 residues long. The DNA of the CDR3 is TGTGCCAGCCTGGCAGGGGGCACTGAAGCTTTCTTT. This sequence encodes CASLAGGTEAFF.

This clone was seen more than once but under ten times. CDR3 DNA sequence: TGTGCCAGCAGTCGGACAGGGCAATACGAGCAGTACTTC. This sequence encodes CASSRTGQYEQYF. The rearrangement uses TRBV6-5 and TRBJ2-7; 8 bases agree with TRBD1. This CDR3 spans 13 amino acids. V lost 5 bases to trimming and J lost 4 bases; unmatched junction nucleotides: 4. Germline CDR1 MNHEY, CDR2 SVGAGI.